Listed here is a single T cell receptor (beta chain). The target antigen is unknown. Distinct nucleotide sequences in the sample also encode this CDR3. The PCR used 60 Vbeta and 13 Jbeta primers. Produced via immunoSEQ multiplex PCR; TCRdb's table is partial and in-frame only. The sample lists roughly 180,000 clones, about 85% occurring once. This sample was taken from a study of cytomegalovirus exposure and HLA in healthy donors. The study, taken as a whole, reports: An Asian-associated ancestry cluster reportedly showed fewer N-insertions than the approximately 690-donor mean in a later analysis. Most sequenced TCRs were rare (though some public TCRs occurred in many donors). Analysis was carried out at a later point, and it linked a missense DCLRE1C variant to TCR beta V- and J-gene trimming.

The receptor comes from a boy younger than 10 in good health and CMV-seronegative. Material: PBMCs.

The CDR3 protein is CASSPGTEETQYF. The CDR3 region has the DNA TGCGCCAGCAGCCCTGGGACAGAAGAGACCCAGTACTTC. The chain combines TRBV5-1 with TRBJ2-5; 7 nucleotides line up with TRBD1. After removal of 4 bases from V and 3 bases from J, the junction contained 3 bases not matched to a gene. Looked up from germline, CDR1 is SGHRS and CDR2 is YFSETQ. The CDR3 is made up of 13 amino acids.